This entry lists 8 T cell receptor beta chains sequenced from one sample in a study of cytomegalovirus exposure and HLA in healthy donors (dated by TCRdb to the late 2010s). Library generation was performed with the immunoSEQ multiplex PCR assay. The multiplex PCR relied on a mix of 60 forward primers for TCR Vbeta segments and 13 reverse primers for TCR Jbeta segments. Imported from immuneACCESS, the table was reduced by TCRdb to in-frame sequences with V and J called. These copies leave out some clones; in studies compared against another copy, an unresolved V gene accounts for under half, and the cause of the remainder is not known. This sample gives around 190,000 clones in total; roughly 80% of them show up just once. The top ten hold roughly 3.6% of the sample. Specimen: PBMCs. The receptor source for this set is a man aged 35 to 55 in good health and CMV-seropositive.

The rearrangement links TRBV6-5 to TRBJ2-2; D perhaps matches TRBD1 (5 bases). This CDR3 is 14 amino acids long. The germline V and J ends were trimmed by 6 bases and 7 bases, with 15 bases remaining between them. Germline values: CDR1 MNHEY, CDR2 SVGAGI. This CDR3 reads CASSPRREGGELFF. The CDR3 DNA follows: TGTGCCAGCAGCCCTCGCAGGGAAGGCGGGGAGCTGTTTTTT.

The gene calls are TRBV28 and TRBJ1-4; possibly TRBD1 for D (6 bases). V was trimmed by 6 bases and J by 2 bases, leaving 13 bases between them. Per germline, CDR1 MDHEN and CDR2 SYDVKM. The CDR3 is 15 amino acids. This CDR3 is CASSYGGVTNEKLFF. The CDR3 DNA follows: TGTGCCAGCAGCTATGGGGGCGTCACTAATGAAAAACTGTTTTTT.

The chain employs TRBV2 and TRBJ2-2, with TRBD1 matching over 7 bases. The CDR3 runs to 14 residues. Germline CDR1 and CDR2: SNHLY and FYNNEI. V dropped 10 bases and J dropped 1; count of bases not matched to a gene: 6. The DNA for the CDR3 is TGTGCCACCACAGGACAGGTGAACACCGGGGAGCTGTTTTTT. Its translation: CATTGQVNTGELFF.

The gene calls are TRBV7-2 and TRBJ2-1, with a weak D call TRBD1 (5 bases). CDR3 length equals 16 residues. Germline V gives CDR1 SGHTA, CDR2 FQGNSA. The V end was cut by 3 bases, the J end by 0 bases, with 12 bases between. The CDR3 reads CASSFLPDSSYNEQFF. CDR3 bases: TGTGCCAGCAGCTTCTTACCTGACAGCTCCTACAATGAGCAGTTCTTC.

The V and J genes are TRBV18 and TRBJ1-4, with TRBD1 matching over 7 bases. Trimming cost V 6 bases and J 3 bases; bases outside gene matches: 7. The CDR3 sequence is 15 residues long. Germline CDR1 is KGHSH and CDR2 is LQKENI. The CDR3 reads CASSLEGAPNEKLFF. The CDR3 region has the DNA TGTGCCAGCTCTTTAGAGGGGGCACCTAATGAAAAACTGTTTTTT.

This rearrangement joins TRBV27 to TRBJ2-7; TRBD1 matches 9 bases. V shed 5 bases and J 5 bases; nucleotides not matched to a gene: 7. The CDR3 consists of 14 residues. Germline assignment: CDR1 MNHEY and CDR2 SMNVEV (reference sequence). CDR3 loop: CASSPGQGTNEQYF. In nucleotides, the CDR3 is TGTGCCAGCAGTCCGGGACAGGGCACCAACGAGCAGTACTTC.

V is TRBV5-1 and J is TRBJ2-3, with D possibly being TRBD1 (6 bases). Per the germline V gene, CDR1 is SGHRS and CDR2 is YFSETQ. This CDR3 has 16 residues. V was trimmed by 0 bases and J by 0 bases, leaving 11 bases between them. CDR3 sequence (DNA): TGCGCCAGCAGCTTGGGGACAGACTCTAGCACAGATACGCAGTATTTT. This encodes CASSLGTDSSTDTQYF.

The chain recombines TRBV25-1 with TRBJ1-2; 11 bases are shared with TRBD1. The CDR3 totals 14 residues. Per the germline V gene, CDR1 is MGHDK and CDR2 is SYGVNS. V was clipped by 8 bases and J by 2 bases; unmatched bases: 4. The CDR3 region has the DNA TGTGCCAGCGACGGACAGGGGGCCAACTATGGCTACACCTTC. Translating it yields CASDGQGANYGYTF.